These 19 T cell receptor beta chains were all obtained from the same sample, sequenced in a study of technical replicates of blood from several donors. Using immunoSEQ multiplex PCR, the repertoire was profiled, and TCRdb retains in-frame clones only, with some absent. The data contain some 70,000 clones, 95% to 97% of them singletons. Sequenced input: T cells isolated from PBMCs. The receptor set was obtained from a human donor in good health.

The V and J genes are TRBV5-1 and TRBJ2-2; no reliable D call. Germline V lookup: CDR1 SGHRS, CDR2 YFSETQ. CDR3 length equals 14 residues. Trimming removed 3 bases at V and 2 bases at J, with 8 bases between. The CDR3: CASSSRLNTGELFF. The CDR3 DNA reads TGCGCCAGCAGCTCAAGACTCAACACCGGGGAGCTGTTTTTT.

This chain joins TRBV5-1 and TRBJ1-3, with 8 bases that match TRBD1. This CDR3 spans 15 amino acids. In germline, CDR1 is SGHRS, CDR2 YFSETQ. With V trimmed by 4 bases and J by 4 bases, 7 bases remained unmatched. CDR3 sequence: CASSKTGARGNTIYF. The CDR3 DNA follows: TGCGCCAGCAGCAAGACAGGGGCAAGGGGAAACACCATATATTTT.

The chain carries TRBV6-5 and TRBJ1-2, with a tentative D call TRBD1 (5 bases). Germline CDR1 MNHEY, CDR2 SVGAGI. The CDR3 has 13 amino acids. V lost 5 bases to trimming and J lost 4 bases, with 11 bases between them. CDR3 bases: TGTGCCAGCAGTAAGGGAGGGGCCTATGGCTACACCTTC. It encodes CASSKGGAYGYTF.

The chain is built from TRBV2 and TRBJ2-7, with 7 bases identical to TRBD1. From germline, CDR1 is SNHLY and CDR2 FYNNEI. Trimming at V came to 5 bases and at J to 0 bases, leaving 4 bases not matched to a gene. The CDR3 is made up of 14 amino acids. The CDR3 loop reads CASSLPGGSYEQYF. CDR3 coding DNA: TGTGCCAGCAGTTTACCAGGGGGCTCCTACGAGCAGTACTTC.

This clone appeared once. The rearrangement links TRBV19 to TRBJ1-4; no definite D call. CDR1 LNHDA and CDR2 SQIVND come from the germline V gene (reference sequence). The CDR3 length is 12 residues. Trimming stripped 8 bases from V and 6 bases from J, with 10 bases between. CDR3 coding DNA: TGTGCCAGTCGGGGTATGCATGAAAAACTGTTTTTT. This translates into CASRGMHEKLFF.

V usage is TRBV30 and J usage is TRBJ2-2, with no clear D. Germline V lookup: CDR1 GTSNPN, CDR2 SVGIG (reference sequence). The length of the CDR3 is 12 residues. Trimming left V 4 bases short and J 2 bases short, with 5 bases between. The CDR3 DNA reads as TGTGCCTGGATGGGCAACACCGGGGAGCTGTTTTTT. Protein product: CAWMGNTGELFF. Variable domain in full (rest from reference TRBV30 and TRBJ2-2): SQTIHQWPATLVQPVGSPLSLECTVEGTSNPNLYWYRQAAGRGLQLLFYSVGIGQISSEVPQNLSASRPQDRQFILSSKKLLLSDSGFYLCAWMGNTGELFFGEGSRLTVL.

V and J are TRBV9 and TRBJ1-1; 8 bases agree with TRBD1. CDR3 length: 12 residues. Trimming took 7 bases from V and 10 from J; bases not matched to a gene: 9. Germline-derived CDR1 and CDR2 are SGDLS and YYNGEE. The CDR3 coding sequence is TGTGCCAGCGGAATAGGGACAGGCCCAGCTTTCTTT. This encodes CASGIGTGPAFF.

This chain connects TRBV6-5 to TRBJ2-1; tentatively, D is TRBD2 (5 bases). The V end was cut by 0 bases, the J end by 10 bases, with 10 bases between. The CDR3 loop spans 13 amino acids. Germline V gene sequence: CDR1 MNHEY, CDR2 SVGAGI. DNA of the CDR3: TGTGCCAGCAGTTACTCCGTAGGAGGAGAGCAGTTCTTC. As protein: CASSYSVGGEQFF.

This chain uses TRBV9 with TRBJ2-1; 13 bases match TRBD2. Per germline, CDR1 SGDLS and CDR2 YYNGEE. The J segment lost 9 bases and the V segment lost 3 bases, leaving 9 bases of the junction unmatched. This CDR3 spans 16 amino acids. CDR3 in amino acids: CASSDSTSGRAPEQFF. The CDR3 DNA reads TGTGCCAGCAGCGACAGCACTAGCGGGAGGGCCCCTGAGCAGTTCTTC.

The CDR3 DNA follows: TGTGCCTGGAGCCTATCAGGGCTGGGCACTGAAGCTTTCTTT. It encodes CAWSLSGLGTEAFF. This sequence joins TRBV30 and TRBJ1-1; D might be TRBD1 (5 bases). V was clipped by 3 bases and J by 4 bases, with 15 bases between them. Germline CDR1 GTSNPN, CDR2 SVGIG (reference sequence). The CDR3 covers 14 residues.

This clone appeared a single time. The chain recombines TRBV6-5 with TRBJ1-5; D call uncertain. Germline CDR1 is MNHEY and CDR2 is SVGAGI. This CDR3 is built from 14 residues. V lost 0 bases to trimming and J lost 1 base, with 4 bases between them. CDR3 residues: CASSYSLSNQPQHF. CDR3 sequence (DNA): TGTGCCAGCAGTTACTCTTTAAGCAATCAGCCCCAGCATTTT.

This chain uses TRBV5-1 with TRBJ1-2; D remains ambiguous. The CDR3 consists of 17 residues. The V gene's germline CDR1 is SGHRS and CDR2 YFSETQ. The V end lost 7 bases, the J end lost 6 bases, and 28 bases lay between the germline ends. The CDR3 region is CASDVGSRRPSRDGYTF. CDR3 DNA: TGCGCCAGCGACGTTGGATCCCGACGACCTTCGAGGGATGGCTACACCTTC.

The chain recombines TRBV2 with TRBJ1-5, with TRBD1 as a possible D gene (6 bases). This CDR3 is built from 13 residues. Germline-derived CDR1 and CDR2 are SNHLY and FYNNEI. V was shortened by 10 bases and J by 0 bases, with 10 bases between the two germline ends. The CDR3 nucleotides read TGTGCCACCCGGACAGATAGCAATCAGCCCCAGCATTTT. This codes for CATRTDSNQPQHF.

This chain joins TRBV4-3 and TRBJ2-7, with a tentative D call TRBD1 (5 bases). V dropped 1 base and J dropped 4 bases, with 8 bases sitting between them. The V gene's germline CDR1 is LGHNA and CDR2 YSLEER. CDR3 length equals 13 residues. The CDR3 sequence is CASSQVRGYEQYF. CDR3 nucleotide sequence: TGCGCCAGCAGCCAAGTAAGGGGATACGAGCAGTACTTC.

The rearrangement joins TRBV5-1 to TRBJ1-1, with D maybe TRBD1 (5 bases). CDR3 size: 14 residues. The V and J ends lost 5 bases and 1 base respectively, with 12 bases between them. Germline V gene data show CDR1 as SGHRS and CDR2 as YFSETQ. Written as DNA, the CDR3 is TGCGCCAGCAGTACCGGACAACAGAACACTGAAGCTTTCTTT. Translation: CASSTGQQNTEAFF.

V usage is TRBV6-1 and J usage is TRBJ1-1; a weak D match, TRBD1 (5 bases). This CDR3 has 14 residues. Germline V lookup: CDR1 MNHNS, CDR2 SASEGT. Trimming pared 3 bases from V and 8 bases from J, leaving 16 bases between. Here the CDR3 DNA reads TGTGCCAGCAGTGACGGGGGTTCCTCCCGGGAAGCTTTCTTT. It yields the protein CASSDGGSSREAFF.

The rearrangement uses TRBV2 and TRBJ2-2; 8 nucleotides align to TRBD1. Germline values: CDR1 SNHLY, CDR2 FYNNEI. The CDR3 runs 17 residues. V shed 6 bases, J shed 1 base, and the junction held 10 bases outside the gene matches. The CDR3 is CASSLDRGGMNTGELFF. The CDR3, as DNA: TGTGCCAGCAGCCTTGACAGGGGAGGAATGAACACCGGGGAGCTGTTTTTT.

This clone appeared a few times. The rearrangement uses TRBV5-1 and TRBJ2-3; a weak D match, TRBD2 (6 bases). In germline, CDR1 is SGHRS, CDR2 YFSETQ. The CDR3 extends over 16 amino acids. Trimming took 6 bases from V and 2 from J, leaving 19 bases between them. CDR3 nucleotide sequence: TGCGCCAGCATTTCAGGGAGCAGGACTATCACAGATACGCAGTATTTT. Residues: CASISGSRTITDTQYF. The full variable domain, completed using reference TRBV5-1 and TRBJ2-3, is KAGVTQTPRYLIKTRGQQVTLSCSPISGHRSVSWYQQTPGQGLQFLFEYFSETQRNKGNFPGRFSGRQFSNSRSEMNVSTLELGDSALYLCASISGSRTITDTQYFGPGTRLTVL.

The gene calls are TRBV6-5 and TRBJ2-5; 10 bases align to TRBD2. Germline V gene data show CDR1 as MNHEY and CDR2 as SVGAGI. The V gene end was trimmed by 3 bases and the J gene end by 7 bases; junction bases not matched to a gene: 8. CDR3 length equals 15 residues. CDR3 loop: CASSYSSGSRGTQYF. The CDR3 region has the DNA TGTGCCAGCAGTTATTCTAGCGGGAGTAGGGGGACCCAGTACTTC.